The clone carrying this TCR beta chain was observed at least ten times. Because the library targeted alpha chains, this beta chain is an off-target read whose size means little. This sample stems from a study of spatial heterogeneity in lung cancer. TCRdb reprocessed the 5' RACE reads with MiXCR, giving one entry per CDR3 protein. The sample holds about 13,000 distinct CDR3 sequences; 5% to 5.5% are singletons and the top ten take about 35%. The V gene lost 7 bases and the J gene lost 5 bases, with 14 bases spanning the gap. Germline V CDR1 and CDR2: DFQATT, SNEGSKA (reference sequence). The CDR3 has 13 residues. Indicated time point: sample taken at primary tumor resection. No cells were sorted before sequencing. The whole RNA sequenced was extracted from tumor, nontumor lung or frozen PBMC. Untreated early-stage non-small cell lung cancer patients, approximately 79 in total, were the donors.

This rearrangement joins TRBV20-1 to TRBJ1-4; D possibly corresponds to TRBD1 (5 bases). The source is a human donor with early-stage non-small cell lung cancer. The material was lung tumor tissue, obtained at surgery. In DNA form, the CDR3 reads TGCAGTGTCTTTGGGACGGTCAATGAAAAACTGTTTTTT. It yields the protein CSVFGTVNEKLFF.